Listed below are T cell receptor beta chains from one sample, sequenced in a study of identical twins. MiXCR was run by TCRdb on the 5' RACE reads, yielding one entry per CDR3 protein. The data contain some 1,700,000 distinct CDR3 sequences, 32% of them singletons. The sample was cord blood. Every receptor here comes from a newborn girl in good health. The conserved cysteine and the conserved F or W are not part of the CDR3 here. Fields, in order: J gene, clone size, CDR3 length, V gene, CDR3 protein. Rows give clone size only sometimes, using once, few, many, or a class for an expanded clone.

TRBJ1-2 - 13 TRBV4-1 ASSQERQAHYGYT
TRBJ1-5 once 15 TRBV27 ASSLRQGPLGNQPLH
TRBJ2-1 - 16 TRBV4-1 ASSHGTSVSSSYNEQF
TRBJ1-2 - 11 TRBV2 ASSAYSNYGYT
TRBJ1-2 - 8 TRBV21-1 ARAPYGYT
TRBJ2-7 - 13 TRBV2 ASSAGTSGVYEQY
TRBJ1-4 few 12 TRBV20-1 SAHNSATNEKLF
TRBJ2-1 few 12 TRBV20-1 SASRGNPYNEQF
TRBJ2-5 few 13 TRBV20-1 SALSNTGLVGEQY
TRBJ2-1 - 10 TRBV4-2 ASSQGRGRQF